This passage covers 4 T cell receptor beta chains from one sample sequenced in a study of T-cell memory formation after mild COVID-19. TCRdb re-called the 5' RACE reads with MiXCR, one entry per CDR3 protein. The repertoire holds fewer than 350,000 distinct CDR3 sequences, with less than 9.5% as singletons. Sequencing used PBMCs or a T cell subset sorted from them (not recorded which). These receptors were obtained from a man in his late teens or twenties who had mild COVID-19 (a few samples of this study predate the infection). Cell type and time point are not known.

This clonotype was detected a few times. The rearrangement uses TRBV20-1 and TRBJ2-5; 7 nucleotides align to TRBD2. Germline CDR1 reads DFQATT; CDR2 reads SNEGSKA (reference sequence). The V gene end was trimmed by 3 bases and the J gene end by 10 bases; junction bases not matched to a gene: 2. The CDR3 is 10 amino acids. CDR3 region: CSARERGQYF. In DNA form, the CDR3 reads TGCAGTGCTAGGGAGCGGGGCCAGTACTTC.

This clonotype showed up just a few times. This sequence joins TRBV7-9 and TRBJ2-3; maybe TRBD1 (6 bases). This CDR3 region has 15 residues. Per the germline V gene, CDR1 is SEHNR and CDR2 is FQNEAQ (reference sequence). The germline V and J ends were trimmed by 1 base and 2 bases, with 10 bases remaining between them. The chain's CDR3 is CASSLGPGDTDTQYF. The CDR3 DNA sequence: TGTGCCAGCAGCTTAGGTCCAGGGGACACAGATACGCAGTATTTT.

This sequence joins TRBV4-3 and TRBJ2-3; D may be TRBD1 (5 bases). Germline loops: CDR1 LGHNA, CDR2 YSLEER. Trimming removed 0 bases at V and 6 bases at J, with 10 bases between. There are 14 residues in the CDR3. CDR3 in DNA: TGCGCCAGCAGCCAAGAGTTCAGGGTTGATACGCAGTATTTT. Translation gives CASSQEFRVDTQYF.

Many counts were recorded for this clonotype. The chain uses TRBV4-2 and TRBJ2-7; possibly TRBD1 for D (5 bases). Germline V gene sequence: CDR1 LGHNA, CDR2 YNFKEQ. The V end was cut by 0 bases, the J end by 7 bases, with 10 bases between. This CDR3 comprises 13 residues. The CDR3 spells CASSQEWGWEQYV. CDR3 nucleotides: TGTGCCAGCAGCCAAGAGTGGGGCTGGGAGCAGTACGTC.